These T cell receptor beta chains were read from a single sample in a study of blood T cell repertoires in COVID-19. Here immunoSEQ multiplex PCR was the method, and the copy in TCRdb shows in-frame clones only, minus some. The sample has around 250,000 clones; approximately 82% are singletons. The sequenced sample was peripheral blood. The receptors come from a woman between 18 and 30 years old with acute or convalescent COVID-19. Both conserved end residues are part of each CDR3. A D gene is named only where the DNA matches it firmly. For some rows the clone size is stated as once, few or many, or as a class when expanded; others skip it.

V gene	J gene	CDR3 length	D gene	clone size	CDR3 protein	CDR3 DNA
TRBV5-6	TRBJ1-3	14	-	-	CASSLQGKGNTIYF	TGTGCCAGCAGCTTGCAGGGAAAGGGAAACACCATATATTTT
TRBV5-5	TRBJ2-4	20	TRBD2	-	CASSWGSGRMDARAKNIQYF	TGTGCCAGCAGCTGGGGTAGCGGGAGAATGGATGCTCGAGCCAAAAACATTCAGTACTTC
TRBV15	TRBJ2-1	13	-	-	CAIQRASYNEQFF	TGTGCCATACAGCGGGCCTCCTACAATGAGCAGTTCTTC
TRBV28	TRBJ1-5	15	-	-	CASSLPGGSNQPQHF	TGTGCCAGCAGTTTACCCGGCGGGAGCAATCAGCCCCAGCATTTT
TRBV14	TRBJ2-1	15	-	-	CASSPLIGAHNEQFF	TGTGCCAGCAGCCCTTTAATAGGGGCTCACAATGAGCAGTTCTTC
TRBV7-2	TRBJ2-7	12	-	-	CASSLQGTEQYF	TGTGCCAGCAGCTTGCAGGGTACCGAGCAGTACTTC
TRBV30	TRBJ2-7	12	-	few	CAWSAGAYEQYF	TGTGCCTGGAGTGCGGGGGCCTACGAGCAGTACTTC
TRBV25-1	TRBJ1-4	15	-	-	CASSEYNTLNEKLFF	TGTGCCAGCAGTGAATATAACACGCTTAATGAAAAACTGTTTTTT
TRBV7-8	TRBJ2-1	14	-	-	CASSLAGTSNEQFF	TGTGCCAGCAGCTTAGCGGGGACAAGCAATGAGCAGTTCTTC
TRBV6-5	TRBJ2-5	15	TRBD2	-	CASSYVGTTGETQYF	TGTGCCAGCAGTTACGTCGGGACTACTGGAGAGACCCAGTACTTC
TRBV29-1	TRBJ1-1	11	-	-	CSVDRQIEAFF	TGCAGCGTCGACAGGCAGATTGAAGCTTTCTTT
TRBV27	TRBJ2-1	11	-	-	CASTEGLNSFF	TGTGCCAGCACCGAGGGCCTTAATTCGTTCTTC
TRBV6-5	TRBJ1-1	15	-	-	CASLTRGQSNTEAFF	TGTGCCAGCCTAACCCGCGGGCAGTCGAACACTGAAGCTTTCTTT
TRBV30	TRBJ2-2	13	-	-	CAWSVRNTGELFF	TGTGCCTGGAGTGTGCGTAACACCGGGGAGCTGTTTTTT
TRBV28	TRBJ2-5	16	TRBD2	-	CASSAGLAGSQETQYF	TGTGCCAGCAGTGCGGGACTAGCGGGGTCACAAGAGACCCAGTACTTC
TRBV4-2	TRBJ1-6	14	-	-	CASSQEGPTVPLHF	TGTGCCAGCAGCCAAGAGGGGCCGACTGTACCCCTCCACTTT
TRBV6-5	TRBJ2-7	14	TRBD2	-	CASSILAANYEQYF	TGTGCCAGCAGTATACTAGCGGCAAACTACGAGCAGTACTTC
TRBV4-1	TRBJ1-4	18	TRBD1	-	CASSQGGRGTASNEKLFF	TGCGCCAGCAGCCAAGGAGGACGGGGGACAGCCTCTAATGAAAAACTGTTTTTT
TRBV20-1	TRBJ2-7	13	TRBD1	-	CSASRYITGGQYF	TGCAGTGCCAGTCGATACATAACAGGGGGGCAGTACTTC
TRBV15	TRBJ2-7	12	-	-	CATRGPTYEQYF	TGTGCCACCAGGGGCCCTACGTACGAGCAGTACTTC
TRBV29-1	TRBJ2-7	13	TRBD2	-	CSGGLAGVGEQYF	TGCAGCGGGGGACTAGCGGGAGTTGGGGAGCAGTACTTC
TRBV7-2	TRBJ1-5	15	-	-	CASSSNGQFNQPQHF	TGTGCCAGCAGCTCCAATGGACAGTTTAATCAGCCCCAGCATTTT
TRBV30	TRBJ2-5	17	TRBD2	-	CAWSVMRTSGSPETQYF	TGTGCCTGGAGTGTAATGCGTACTAGCGGGAGTCCAGAGACCCAGTACTTC
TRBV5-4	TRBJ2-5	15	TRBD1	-	CASTVQRDSPETQYF	TGTGCCAGCACCGTTCAACGGGACAGCCCAGAGACCCAGTACTTC
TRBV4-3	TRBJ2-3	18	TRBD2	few	CASSQDPMVAGGTDTQYF	TGCGCCAGCAGCCAAGATCCGATGGTGGCGGGAGGCACAGATACGCAGTATTTT
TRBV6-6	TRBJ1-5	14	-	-	CATAISLSNQPQHF	TGTGCCACCGCGATCTCCCTTAGCAATCAGCCCCAGCATTTT